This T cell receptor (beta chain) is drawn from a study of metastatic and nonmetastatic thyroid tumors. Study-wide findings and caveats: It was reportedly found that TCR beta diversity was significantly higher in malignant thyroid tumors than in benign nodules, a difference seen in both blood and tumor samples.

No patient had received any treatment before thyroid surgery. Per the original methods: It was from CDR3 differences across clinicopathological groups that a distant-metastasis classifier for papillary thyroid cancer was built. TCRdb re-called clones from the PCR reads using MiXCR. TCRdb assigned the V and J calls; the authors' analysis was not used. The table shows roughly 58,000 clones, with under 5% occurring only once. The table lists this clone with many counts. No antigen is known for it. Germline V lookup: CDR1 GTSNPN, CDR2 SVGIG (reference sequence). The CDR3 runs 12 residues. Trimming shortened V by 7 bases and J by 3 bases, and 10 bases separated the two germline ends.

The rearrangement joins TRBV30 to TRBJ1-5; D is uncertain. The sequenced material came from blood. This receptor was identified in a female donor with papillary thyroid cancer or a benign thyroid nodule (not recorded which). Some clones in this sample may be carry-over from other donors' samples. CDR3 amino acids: CASTGLNQPQHF. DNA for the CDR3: TGTGCCTCGACGGGTCTCAATCAGCCCCAGCATTTT.